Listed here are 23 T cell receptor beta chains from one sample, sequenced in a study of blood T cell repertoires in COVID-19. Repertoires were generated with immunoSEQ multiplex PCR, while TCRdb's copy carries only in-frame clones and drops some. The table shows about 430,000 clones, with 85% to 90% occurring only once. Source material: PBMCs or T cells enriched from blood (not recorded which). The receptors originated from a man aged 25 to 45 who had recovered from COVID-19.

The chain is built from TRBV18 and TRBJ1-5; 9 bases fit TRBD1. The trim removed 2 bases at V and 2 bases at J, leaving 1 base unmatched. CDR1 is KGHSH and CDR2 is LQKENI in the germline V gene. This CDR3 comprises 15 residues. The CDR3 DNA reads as TGTGCCAGCTCACCAAGGACAGGGGGCAATCAGCCCCAGCATTTT. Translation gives CASSPRTGGNQPQHF.

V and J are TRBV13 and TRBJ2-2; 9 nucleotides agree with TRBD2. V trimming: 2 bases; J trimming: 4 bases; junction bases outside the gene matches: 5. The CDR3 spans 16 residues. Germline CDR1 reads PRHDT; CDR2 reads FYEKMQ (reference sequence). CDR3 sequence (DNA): TGTGCCAGCAGCTTATTTAGCGGGAGCGGCACCGGGGAGCTGTTTTTT. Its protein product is CASSLFSGSGTGELFF.

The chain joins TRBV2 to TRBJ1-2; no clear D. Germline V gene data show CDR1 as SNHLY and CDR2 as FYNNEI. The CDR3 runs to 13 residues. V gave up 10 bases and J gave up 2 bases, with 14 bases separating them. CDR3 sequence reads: CATFLLSNYGYTF. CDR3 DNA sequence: TGTGCCACCTTCCTCTTGTCGAACTATGGCTACACCTTC.

The CDR3 is CASSVDRVDTEAFF. The CDR3 region has the DNA TGTGCCAGCAGCGTAGACAGGGTGGACACTGAAGCTTTCTTT. The gene calls are TRBV9 and TRBJ1-1; tentative D call: TRBD1 (6 bases). The V gene lost 0 bases and the J gene lost 3 bases, with 9 bases spanning the gap. The germline V gene encodes CDR1 SGDLS and CDR2 YYNGEE. The CDR3 covers 14 residues.

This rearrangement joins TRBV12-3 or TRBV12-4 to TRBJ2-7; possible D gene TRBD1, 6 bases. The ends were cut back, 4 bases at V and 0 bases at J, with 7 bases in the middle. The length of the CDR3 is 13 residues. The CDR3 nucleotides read TGTGCCAGCAGTTCAGGGGTCTCCTACGAGCAGTACTTC. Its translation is CASSSGVSYEQYF.

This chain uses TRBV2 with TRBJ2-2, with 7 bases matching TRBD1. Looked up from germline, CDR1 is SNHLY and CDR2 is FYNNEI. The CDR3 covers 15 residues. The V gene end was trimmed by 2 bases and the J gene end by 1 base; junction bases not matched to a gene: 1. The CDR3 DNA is TGTGCCAGCAGTGAAACAGGGGTGAACACCGGGGAGCTGTTTTTT. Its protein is CASSETGVNTGELFF.

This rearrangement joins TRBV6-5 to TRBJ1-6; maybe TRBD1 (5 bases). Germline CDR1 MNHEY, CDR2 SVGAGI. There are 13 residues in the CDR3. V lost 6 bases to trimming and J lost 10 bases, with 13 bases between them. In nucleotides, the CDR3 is TGTGCCAGCAGCCTACACAGGAACTCACCCCTCCACTTT. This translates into CASSLHRNSPLHF.

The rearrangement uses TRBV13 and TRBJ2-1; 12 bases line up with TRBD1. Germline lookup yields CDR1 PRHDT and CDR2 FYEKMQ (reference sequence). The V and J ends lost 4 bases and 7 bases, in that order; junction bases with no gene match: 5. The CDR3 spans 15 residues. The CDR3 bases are TGTGCCAGCAGCTACCGGGACAGGGGGCAGAATGAGCAGTTCTTC. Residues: CASSYRDRGQNEQFF.

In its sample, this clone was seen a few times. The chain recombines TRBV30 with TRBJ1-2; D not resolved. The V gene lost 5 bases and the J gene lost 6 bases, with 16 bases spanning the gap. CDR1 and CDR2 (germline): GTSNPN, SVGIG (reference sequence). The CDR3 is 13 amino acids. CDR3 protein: CAWSPGFLNGYTF. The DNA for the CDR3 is TGTGCCTGGTCCCCAGGATTCCTCAATGGCTACACCTTC.

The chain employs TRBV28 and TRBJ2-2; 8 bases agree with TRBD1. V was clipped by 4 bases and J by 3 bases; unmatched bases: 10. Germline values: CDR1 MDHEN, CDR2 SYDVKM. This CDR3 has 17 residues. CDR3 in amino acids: CASSSNIRGRDTGELFF. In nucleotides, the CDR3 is TGTGCCAGCAGTTCAAATATCAGGGGGCGCGACACCGGGGAGCTGTTTTTT.

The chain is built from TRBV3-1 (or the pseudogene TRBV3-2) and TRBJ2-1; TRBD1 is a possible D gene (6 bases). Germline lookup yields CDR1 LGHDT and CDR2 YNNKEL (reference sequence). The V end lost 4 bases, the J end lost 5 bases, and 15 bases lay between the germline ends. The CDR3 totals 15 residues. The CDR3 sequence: CASSLTIRDNNEQFF. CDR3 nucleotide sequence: TGTGCCAGCAGCCTTACGATCCGGGACAACAATGAGCAGTTCTTC.

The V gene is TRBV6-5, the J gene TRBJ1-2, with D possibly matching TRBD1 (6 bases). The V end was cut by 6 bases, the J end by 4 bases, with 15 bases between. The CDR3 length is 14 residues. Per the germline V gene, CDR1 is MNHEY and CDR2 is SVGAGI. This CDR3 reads CASRLPGGSYGYTF. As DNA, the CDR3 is TGTGCCAGCAGACTCCCTGGGGGCTCCTATGGCTACACCTTC.

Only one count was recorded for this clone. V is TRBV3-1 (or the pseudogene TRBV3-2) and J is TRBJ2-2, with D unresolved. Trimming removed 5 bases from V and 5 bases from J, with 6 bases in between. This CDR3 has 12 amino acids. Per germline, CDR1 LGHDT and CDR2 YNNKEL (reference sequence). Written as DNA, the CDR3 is TGTGCCAGCAGCGTCATGACCGGGGAGCTGTTTTTT. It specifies CASSVMTGELFF.

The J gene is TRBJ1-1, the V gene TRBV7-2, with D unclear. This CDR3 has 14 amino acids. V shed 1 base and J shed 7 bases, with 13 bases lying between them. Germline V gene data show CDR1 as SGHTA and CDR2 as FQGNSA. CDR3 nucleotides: TGTGCCAGCAGCTTAGGGTACTACGTTAATGAAGCTTTCTTT. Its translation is CASSLGYYVNEAFF.

This CDR3 is CASSFGLTDLEQFF. The CDR3 nucleotides read TGTGCCAGCAGTTTTGGTCTAACAGATCTTGAGCAGTTCTTC. The chain combines TRBV28 with TRBJ2-1, with no clear D. This CDR3 has 14 residues. The V gene's germline CDR1 is MDHEN and CDR2 SYDVKM. V lost 3 bases to trimming and J lost 9 bases, with 15 bases between them.

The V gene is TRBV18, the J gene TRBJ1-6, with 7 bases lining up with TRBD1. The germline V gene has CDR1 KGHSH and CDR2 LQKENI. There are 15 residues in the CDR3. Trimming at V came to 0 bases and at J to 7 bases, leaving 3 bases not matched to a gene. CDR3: CASSPPDRANSPLHF. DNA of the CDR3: TGTGCCAGCTCACCACCAGACAGGGCGAATTCACCCCTCCACTTT.

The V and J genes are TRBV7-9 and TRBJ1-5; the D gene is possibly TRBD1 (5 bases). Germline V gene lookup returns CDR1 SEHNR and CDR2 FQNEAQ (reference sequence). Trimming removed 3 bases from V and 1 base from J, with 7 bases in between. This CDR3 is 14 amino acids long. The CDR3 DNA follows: TGTGCCAGCAGCTTTTCAGGGAGCAATCAGCCCCAGCATTTT. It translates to CASSFSGSNQPQHF.

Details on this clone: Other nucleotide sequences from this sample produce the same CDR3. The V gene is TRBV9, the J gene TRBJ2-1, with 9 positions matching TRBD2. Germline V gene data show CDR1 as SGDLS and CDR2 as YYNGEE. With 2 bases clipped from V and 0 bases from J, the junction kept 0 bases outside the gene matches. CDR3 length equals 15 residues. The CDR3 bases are TGTGCCAGCAGCGTTAGCGGGAGCTCCTACAATGAGCAGTTCTTC. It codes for CASSVSGSSYNEQFF.

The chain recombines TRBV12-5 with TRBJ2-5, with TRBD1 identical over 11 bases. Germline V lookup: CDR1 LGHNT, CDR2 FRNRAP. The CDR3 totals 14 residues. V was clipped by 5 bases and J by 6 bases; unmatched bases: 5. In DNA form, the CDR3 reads TGTGCTAGTGGTCGGACAGGGGGCGACCAGACCCAGTACTTC. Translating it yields CASGRTGGDQTQYF.

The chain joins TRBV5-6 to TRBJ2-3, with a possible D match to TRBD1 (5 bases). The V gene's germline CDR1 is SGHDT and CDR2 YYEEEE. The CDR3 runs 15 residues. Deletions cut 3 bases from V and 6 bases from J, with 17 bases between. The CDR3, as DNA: TGTGCCAGCAGCTGGGGCACTCCACAAAAGGATACGCAGTATTTT. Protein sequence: CASSWGTPQKDTQYF.

Written as DNA, the CDR3 is TGTGCCAGTAGTGGGACTAGCGGGGTCGGGGAGCTGTTTTTT. This translates into CASSGTSGVGELFF. J is TRBJ2-2 and V is TRBV19; 13 nucleotides agree with TRBD2. J gave up 7 bases and V 5 bases, and 1 base lay outside the gene matches. Germline CDR1 and CDR2: LNHDA and SQIVND (reference sequence). The CDR3 runs 14 residues.

The CDR3, as DNA: TGTGCCAGCAGCGAGACAGGGGTTGAACAGCCCCAGCATTTT. Translating gives CASSETGVEQPQHF. The chain couples TRBV9 to TRBJ1-5; 8 nucleotides align to TRBD1. The J segment lost 7 bases and the V segment lost 3 bases, leaving 6 bases of the junction unmatched. Germline V lookup: CDR1 SGDLS, CDR2 YYNGEE. This CDR3 has 14 residues.

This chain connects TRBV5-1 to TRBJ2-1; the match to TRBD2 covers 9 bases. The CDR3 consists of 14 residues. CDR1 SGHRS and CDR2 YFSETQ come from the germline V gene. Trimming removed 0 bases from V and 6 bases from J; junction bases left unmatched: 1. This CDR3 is CASSLASGVNEQFF. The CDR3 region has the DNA TGCGCCAGCAGCTTGGCTAGCGGGGTCAATGAGCAGTTCTTC.